These T cell receptor beta chains were read from a single sample in a study of T cell responses to AZD1222 COVID-19 vaccine. This table comes from immunoSEQ multiplex PCR, and its TCRdb copy is limited to in-frame clones, with some not included. Altogether 130,000 or so clones are present, approximately 93% being singletons, with the ten largest covering 0.75% to 1%. Sequences were derived from peripheral blood, sampled on day 0 of MenACWY control vaccination. These receptors were collected from an adult in good health. The CDR3 runs from the conserved cysteine through the conserved F or W. Fields, in order: D gene, clone size, V gene, J gene, CDR3 DNA, CDR3 protein. A D gene is named only where the DNA matches it firmly. Rows give clone size only sometimes, using once, few, many, or a class for an expanded clone.

TRBD2,.,TRBV18,TRBJ2-3,TGTGCCAGCTCACTAACTAGCGGCACAGATACGCAGTATTTT,CASSLTSGTDTQYF
.,once,TRBV6-1,TRBJ1-3,TGTGCCAGCAGTGAGACAGGTCCAAGCTCTGGAAACACCATATATTTT,CASSETGPSSGNTIYF
TRBD1,once,TRBV6-5,TRBJ2-7,TGTGCCAGCAGCCAGGACAGGGGGTACGAGCAGTACTTC,CASSQDRGYEQYF
.,.,TRBV3-1/TRBV3-2,TRBJ1-4,TGTGCCAGCAGCCGCACAGGGTTTTCCACTAATGAAAAACTGTTTTTT,CASSRTGFSTNEKLFF
.,.,TRBV4-3,TRBJ2-7,TGCGCCAGCAGCCAAGATCAGTTACATTCCTACGAGCAGTACTTC,CASSQDQLHSYEQYF
.,.,TRBV18,TRBJ1-6,TGTGCCAGCTCACCACAGAAACAGGGTAATTCACCCCTCCACTTT,CASSPQKQGNSPLHF
.,.,TRBV27,TRBJ1-2,TGTGCCAGCAGTGTCGGCGTTAACTATGGCTACACCTTC,CASSVGVNYGYTF
.,.,TRBV5-1,TRBJ2-3,TGCGCCAGCAGCTTGGGCGGGGGCACAGATACGCAGTATTTT,CASSLGGGTDTQYF
.,.,TRBV24-1,TRBJ1-2,TGTGCCACCAGTGACTCGTCTGGCTACACCTTC,CATSDSSGYTF
.,.,TRBV19,TRBJ2-3,TGTGCCAGTAGTTCCTCCGGGGGAACAGATACGCAGTATTTT,CASSSSGGTDTQYF